Following are 17 T cell receptor beta chains from one sample sequenced in a study of regulatory T cells in long-lasting Graves disease. For TCR beta, libraries came from iRepertoire HTBI primers and Arm-PCR of CDR3 regions. TCRdb analysed the multiplex PCR reads with MiXCR anew, one entry per CDR3 protein. Of 510,000 or so distinct CDR3 sequences in the sample, around 11% are singletons; the top ten hold roughly 8.9%. Noted time point: newly diagnosed GD, antithyroid drugs for less than 3 months. Isolated PBMC RNA provided the starting material for the TCR library. The sample also formed part of further work on T cells in Graves' hyperthyroidism and ophthalmopathy.

Sequencing was performed on peripheral blood mononuclear cells (PBMCs), taken at new diagnosis, from a patient treated with antithyroid drugs. The source is a woman aged 25 to 39 with Graves disease.

This clonotype was counted at least ten times. J is TRBJ1-2 and V is TRBV9, with 9 bases aligning to TRBD1. CDR3 length equals 15 residues. The ends lost 0 bases at V and 6 bases at J; junction bases unmatched: 6. In germline, CDR1 is SGDLS, CDR2 YYNGEE. CDR3 sequence reads: CASSVARTGEDGYTF. The CDR3 DNA follows: TGTGCCAGCAGCGTAGCAAGGACAGGGGAAGATGGCTACACCTTC.

This clonotype was picked up many times. This chain connects TRBV29-1 to TRBJ1-1; 12 nucleotides align to TRBD1. This CDR3 has 22 amino acids. CDR1 is SQVTM, CDR2 ANQGSEA, per germline. V was pared by 2 bases and J by 4 bases, with 26 bases of the junction left unmatched. CDR3 amino acids: CSVEPPTLSGTGGAGLGTEAFF. The CDR3 DNA is TGCAGCGTTGAACCTCCCACCTTATCCGGGACAGGGGGCGCAGGGTTGGGCACTGAAGCTTTCTTT.

The table lists this clonotype with many counts. V usage is TRBV2 and J usage is TRBJ2-7; no firm D call. The CDR3 loop spans 15 amino acids. Germline values: CDR1 SNHLY, CDR2 FYNNEI. The ends were cut back, 4 bases at V and 4 bases at J, with 17 bases in the middle. CDR3 sequence reads: CASSVGQRGPYEQYF. In DNA, the CDR3 is TGTGCCAGCAGTGTCGGGCAGCGTGGGCCTTACGAGCAGTACTTC.

This clonotype was observed a few times. V gene TRBV7-9 combines with J gene TRBJ2-5, with 7 nucleotides matching TRBD1. The germline V gene encodes CDR1 SEHNR and CDR2 FQNEAQ (reference sequence). Trimming took 2 bases from V and 4 from J; bases not matched to a gene: 7. The CDR3 contains 15 residues. CDR3 in amino acids: CASSLKTGKRETQYF. The CDR3, as DNA: TGTGCCAGCAGCTTAAAGACAGGGAAGCGAGAGACCCAGTACTTC.

As for this clonotype: This sequence may be a read error, since a much larger clone differs from it by one base. The CDR3 reads CASSFSGTGPETQCF. The CDR3 bases are TGTGCCAGCAGCTTCTCCGGGACAGGGCCAGAGACCCAGTGCTTC. The V and J genes are TRBV11-2 and TRBJ2-1; 9 nucleotides agree with TRBD1. From germline, CDR1 is SGHAT and CDR2 FQNNGV. This CDR3 spans 15 amino acids.

This clonotype was found many times. V and J are TRBV28 and TRBJ1-1; D gene uncertain. Germline V lookup: CDR1 MDHEN, CDR2 SYDVKM. Trimming cost V 4 bases and J 7 bases, with 10 bases left between them. The CDR3 totals 12 residues. The CDR3 bases are TGTGCCAGCAGTTCCCGTAGGTATGAAGCTTTCTTT. This codes for CASSSRRYEAFF.

The CDR3 nucleotides are TGTGCCACCAGCAGAGGCGGGACAGGCACAGATACGCAGTATTTT. This sequence encodes CATSRGGTGTDTQYF. J is TRBJ2-3 and V is TRBV15, with a possible D match to TRBD1 (7 bases). Germline CDR1 LNHNV, CDR2 YYDKDF (reference sequence). Between the trimmed V and J ends, which lost 1 base and 1 base, there was a span of 9 bases. There are 15 residues in the CDR3.

This chain connects TRBV6-1 to TRBJ2-5; D unresolved. CDR3 length: 11 amino acids. The ends were cut back, 7 bases at V and 1 base at J, with 4 bases in the middle. The V gene's germline CDR1 is MNHNS and CDR2 SASEGT. The CDR3 nucleotides are TGTGCCAGCACCGGCCAAGAGACCCAGTACTTC. Amino acids: CASTGQETQYF.

This clonotype occurred many times. The chain has TRBV20-1 and TRBJ2-3; 10 bases fit TRBD2. There are 15 residues in the CDR3. The germline CDR1 and CDR2 sequences are DFQATT and SNEGSKA (reference sequence). V was pared by 4 bases and J by 5 bases, with 9 bases of the junction left unmatched. This CDR3 is CSANPLAGAGDTQYF. In DNA, the CDR3 is TGCAGTGCTAACCCCCTAGCGGGAGCCGGAGATACGCAGTATTTT.

This clonotype has ten or more counts. The gene calls are TRBV2 and TRBJ1-2, with TRBD1 matching 7 bases. The length of the CDR3 is 14 residues. J was trimmed by 0 bases and V by 4 bases; bases with no gene match: 2. Germline V CDR1 and CDR2: SNHLY, FYNNEI. The CDR3, as DNA: TGTGCCAGCAGTGCAGGGGGGACTAACTATGGCTACACCTTC. It translates to CASSAGGTNYGYTF.

This clonotype was counted ten times or more. The rearrangement joins TRBV3-1 to TRBJ1-5; 8 bases are shared with TRBD1. The CDR3 spans 14 residues. J lost 7 bases, V lost 2 bases, and 4 bases had no gene match. Per the germline V gene, CDR1 is LGHDT and CDR2 is YNNKEL (reference sequence). CDR3 residues: CASSQMSGGQPQHF. CDR3 nucleotide sequence: TGTGCCAGCAGCCAAATGTCAGGGGGCCAGCCCCAGCATTTT.

This clonotype was picked up many times. V usage is TRBV5-1 and J usage is TRBJ2-7, with 10 bases lining up with TRBD1. The CDR3 has 18 amino acids. The V segment lost 0 bases and the J segment 0 bases; nucleotides outside the gene matches: 9. CDR1 SGHRS and CDR2 YFSETQ come from the germline V gene. The CDR3 DNA reads TGCGCCAGCAGCTTGGCCGGGACAGGGGACTTAGGCTCCTACGAGCAGTACTTC. It specifies CASSLAGTGDLGSYEQYF.

This chain joins TRBV3-1 and TRBJ1-2; possible D gene TRBD1, 6 bases. V dropped 5 bases and J dropped 7 bases, with 14 bases sitting between them. The CDR3 is 13 residues long. CDR1 and CDR2 from the germline V gene are LGHDT and YNNKEL (reference sequence). The chain's CDR3 is CASSERGFGGYTF. For the CDR3, the DNA is TGTGCCAGCAGCGAGAGGGGGTTCGGTGGCTACACCTTC.

This clonotype was found many times. This CDR3 is CASSSDKGRVGGAEAFF. The CDR3 nucleotides are TGTGCCAGCAGTTCCGATAAAGGACGAGTAGGGGGGGCTGAAGCTTTCTTT. This rearrangement joins TRBV12-3 or TRBV12-4 to TRBJ1-1; a possible D gene is TRBD1 (6 bases). The CDR3 sequence is 17 residues long. The V gene lost 4 bases and the J gene lost 6 bases, with 24 bases spanning the gap.

The V call is TRBV10-2, the J call TRBJ1-2; TRBD1 matches at 8 bases. This CDR3 is built from 17 residues. The germline V gene has CDR1 WSHSY and CDR2 SAAADI. J gave up 2 bases and V 2 bases, and 10 bases lay outside the gene matches. CDR3 DNA sequence: TGCGCCAGCAGTGAGAAGTGGTGGGACAGGTTAAACTATGGCTACACCTTC. This codes for CASSEKWWDRLNYGYTF.

In this sample, this clonotype turned up many times. The rearrangement links TRBV3-1 to TRBJ1-3; a weak D match, TRBD1 (5 bases). Trimming took 7 bases from V and 4 from J, leaving 11 bases between them. The CDR3 has 13 residues. The germline gives CDR1 LGHDT, CDR2 YNNKEL (reference sequence). CDR3 region: CASTKGSGNTIYF. DNA of the CDR3: TGTGCCAGCACTAAGGGGTCCGGAAACACCATATATTTT.

The table lists this clonotype with many counts. The CDR3 DNA reads TGCAGTGCTAGGTTTGAGTTCCGGACGACGGGAGGCTACGAGCAGTACTTC. Protein sequence: CSARFEFRTTGGYEQYF. V usage is TRBV20-1 and J usage is TRBJ2-7, with 7 bases matching TRBD2. The CDR3 loop spans 17 amino acids. In germline, CDR1 is DFQATT, CDR2 SNEGSKA (reference sequence). V dropped 3 bases and J dropped 3; count of bases not matched to a gene: 17.